This TCR beta chain was captured by sequencing in a study of cytomegalovirus exposure and HLA in healthy donors. The CDR3 spans 12 residues. Deletions cut 5 bases from V and 0 bases from J, with 6 bases between. CDR1 is SGHRS, CDR2 YFSETQ, per germline. The primer mix had 60 Vbeta and 13 Jbeta primers. Repertoires were generated with immunoSEQ multiplex PCR, while TCRdb's copy carries only in-frame clones and drops some. The table has some 60,000 clones, about 87% seen once. Sequencing used PBMCs. The TCR sequence derives from a man aged 18 to 30 in good health and CMV-seronegative. The gene calls are TRBV5-1 and TRBJ2-7; D call uncertain. The CDR3 coding sequence is TGCGCCAGCAGAGAGGACTCCTACGAGCAGTACTTC. It encodes CASREDSYEQYF. Based on the CDR3 plus reference TRBV5-1 and TRBJ2-7, the full variable domain is KAGVTQTPRYLIKTRGQQVTLSCSPISGHRSVSWYQQTPGQGLQFLFEYFSETQRNKGNFPGRFSGRQFSNSRSEMNVSTLELGDSALYLCASREDSYEQYFGPGTRLTVT.